Listed here are 18 T cell receptor beta chains from one sample, sequenced in a study of a mutant IDH1 vaccine in newly diagnosed glioma. Their recognized antigens are unknown. Time point in this sample: week 5, during vaccination. Every vaccination contained 300 ug of the mutant IDH1 20-mer peptide and was paired with topical imiquimod. The protocol was immunoSEQ multiplex PCR, while the TCRdb copy is restricted to in-frame clones and leaves out a portion. The sample has under 70,000 clones, roughly four fifths seen once. Sequenced here: PBMCs, sampled from a glioma patient whose treatment included an IDH1 peptide vaccine. The receptors stem from a woman aged 45-60 years with glioma.

Comments on this clone: Compared with germline, one end of the junction differs, possibly owing to a read error. The chain employs TRBV6-1 and TRBJ1-2; no clear D. Germline assignment: CDR1 MNHNS and CDR2 SASEGT. This CDR3 comprises 14 residues. The CDR3 bases are TGTGCCAGCAGTGATAGGCAGAGTAACTACGGCTACACCTTC. Translated: CASSDRQSNYGYTF.

The chain employs TRBV5-5 and TRBJ2-5, with TRBD2 as a possible D gene (6 bases). The CDR3 loop spans 15 amino acids. Trimming took 2 bases from V and 5 from J, leaving 16 bases between them. The V gene's germline CDR1 is SGHKS and CDR2 YYEKEE (reference sequence). The CDR3 nucleotides are TGTGCCAGCAGCTTTGAGGCAGGGACTCGTGAGACCCAGTACTTC. It is translated as CASSFEAGTRETQYF.

The chain uses TRBV28 and TRBJ2-4; TRBD2 aligns across 8 bases. The length of the CDR3 is 14 residues. Germline CDR1 reads MDHEN; CDR2 reads SYDVKM. With V trimmed by 6 bases and J by 8 bases, 9 bases remained unmatched. CDR3 amino acids: CASSPGGARDIQYF. In DNA form, the CDR3 reads TGTGCCAGCAGCCCCGGGGGGGCGAGAGACATTCAGTACTTC.

This clone appeared once. The CDR3 bases are TGCGCCAGCAGCTGGGGGGGACAGGATAATGGCTACACCTTC. It encodes CASSWGGQDNGYTF. The V and J genes are TRBV5-1 and TRBJ1-2; 8 nucleotides line up with TRBD1. CDR3 length: 14 amino acids. Unmatched junction bases numbered 7, after V lost 3 bases and J lost 6 bases. Germline loops: CDR1 SGHRS, CDR2 YFSETQ.

The V and J genes are TRBV19 and TRBJ1-3; 8 bases fit TRBD1. The CDR3 totals 17 residues. Germline V gene lookup returns CDR1 LNHDA and CDR2 SQIVND (reference sequence). V shed 5 bases, J shed 4 bases, and the junction held 13 bases outside the gene matches. The chain's CDR3 is CASSRPPAGGSGNTIYF. CDR3 bases: TGTGCCAGTAGTCGTCCCCCGGCAGGGGGCTCAGGAAACACCATATATTTT.

The chain uses TRBV25-1 and TRBJ2-2; TRBD2 matches 16 bases. Trimming took 3 bases from V and 5 from J; bases not matched to a gene: 6. This CDR3 is built from 18 residues. CDR1 is MGHDK, CDR2 SYGVNS, per germline. The CDR3 nucleotides are TGTGCCAGCAGTGAGGGGACTAGCGGGGGGGCATGGACCGGGGAGCTGTTTTTT. It codes for CASSEGTSGGAWTGELFF.

The rearrangement uses TRBV30 and TRBJ2-7, with 8 bases that match TRBD1. J gave up 0 bases and V 5 bases, and 6 bases lay outside the gene matches. Germline CDR1 is GTSNPN and CDR2 is SVGIG (reference sequence). The length of the CDR3 is 14 residues. CDR3 bases: TGTGCCTGGTACTCCGGGACAGGCTCCTACGAGCAGTACTTC. Amino acid sequence: CAWYSGTGSYEQYF.

V and J are TRBV4-1 and TRBJ1-1; D gene unclear. Between the trimmed V and J ends, which lost 0 bases and 0 bases, there was a span of 8 bases. The CDR3 runs to 15 residues. CDR1 and CDR2 (germline): MGHRA, YSYEKL. Here the CDR3 reads CASSQDPDLNTEAFF. Here the CDR3 DNA reads TGCGCCAGCAGCCAAGATCCAGACTTGAACACTGAAGCTTTCTTT.

This rearrangement joins TRBV2 to TRBJ1-2; TRBD1 matches 9 bases. Germline V gene sequence: CDR1 SNHLY, CDR2 FYNNEI. The CDR3 consists of 15 residues. Losses at the gene ends were 7 bases for V and 6 bases for J; bases not matched to a gene: 12. The CDR3 loop is CASTLGPGQGNGYTF. CDR3 bases: TGTGCCAGCACCCTAGGACCCGGACAGGGGAATGGCTACACCTTC.

CDR3 protein: CASSPRDDLRNTEAFF. The CDR3 DNA follows: TGTGCCAGCAGCCCAAGAGATGATTTAAGGAACACTGAAGCTTTCTTT. The V gene is TRBV9, the J gene TRBJ1-1; D gene ambiguous. Germline V gene data show CDR1 as SGDLS and CDR2 as YYNGEE. V dropped 4 bases and J dropped 1 base, with 17 bases sitting between them. The CDR3 is made up of 16 amino acids.

The table lists this clone with a few counts. The CDR3 bases are TGTGCCAGTAGTATCCCCGGGACAGGCATCTTCGGGGAGCAGTTCTTC. It yields the protein CASSIPGTGIFGEQFF. The rearrangement links TRBV19 to TRBJ2-1; 8 positions agree with TRBD1. The CDR3 is 16 amino acids. After removal of 3 bases from V and 10 bases from J, the junction contained 14 bases not matched to a gene. Germline CDR1 LNHDA, CDR2 SQIVND (reference sequence).

The chain couples TRBV5-1 to TRBJ2-5; D ambiguous. Per germline, CDR1 SGHRS and CDR2 YFSETQ. The CDR3 consists of 12 residues. V was clipped by 2 bases and J by 2 bases, with 4 bases between them. CDR3 loop: CASSFQQETQYF. The CDR3 DNA is TGCGCCAGCAGCTTCCAGCAAGAGACCCAGTACTTC.

The chain uses TRBV18 and TRBJ2-3, with D perhaps given as TRBD1 or TRBD2 (5 bases each). CDR1 and CDR2 (germline): KGHSH, LQKENI. V lost 1 base to trimming and J lost 3 bases, with 11 bases between them. CDR3 size: 15 residues. The CDR3, as DNA: TGTGCCAGCTCACCACGGGGGTCCCAGACAGATACGCAGTATTTT. As protein: CASSPRGSQTDTQYF.

CDR3 region: CASTPRRTDPYEQYF. The CDR3 coding sequence is TGTGCCAGCACACCCCGGCGGACAGACCCCTACGAGCAGTACTTC. The J gene is TRBJ2-7, the V gene TRBV2; weak D call: TRBD1 (6 bases). The length of the CDR3 is 15 residues. Germline CDR1 reads SNHLY; CDR2 reads FYNNEI. V was shortened by 7 bases and J by 2 bases, with 18 bases between the two germline ends.

The V and J genes are TRBV6-1 and TRBJ2-7; 9 bases fit TRBD1. The germline CDR1 and CDR2 sequences are MNHNS and SASEGT. Unmatched junction bases numbered 7, after V lost 5 bases and J lost 2 bases. The CDR3 is 15 amino acids. DNA for the CDR3: TGTGCCAGCAGTCGGACCGGGACAGGGCCCTACGAGCAGTACTTC. Its translation: CASSRTGTGPYEQYF.

The genes are TRBV4-1 and TRBJ2-1; 9 bases map to TRBD2. The length of the CDR3 is 18 residues. Germline V gene lookup returns CDR1 MGHRA and CDR2 YSYEKL. V shed 3 bases and J 0 bases; nucleotides not matched to a gene: 9. This chain's CDR3 is CASSHQGSGGRSYNEQFF. CDR3 sequence (DNA): TGCGCCAGCAGCCACCAAGGCAGCGGGGGGCGCTCCTACAATGAGCAGTTCTTC.

The sample holds a few counts of this clone. A read error may produce the germline difference seen at one junction end. The chain recombines TRBV7-7 with TRBJ1-5; possibly TRBD1 for D (5 bases). CDR1 is SSHAT, CDR2 FNYEAQ, per germline (reference sequence). CDR3 length equals 13 residues. CDR3 nucleotide sequence: TGTGCTAGCAGCTTAGGGAGGGACCAGCCCCAGCATTTT. It translates to CASSLGRDQPQHF.

The chain combines TRBV29-1 with TRBJ2-2; perhaps TRBD1 as D (5 bases). This CDR3 has 12 residues. Trimming left V 4 bases short and J 6 bases short, with 9 bases between. From germline, CDR1 is SQVTM and CDR2 ANQGSEA. Written as DNA, the CDR3 is TGCAGCGTTGCAGGGTATCCCGGGGAGCTGTTTTTT. It codes for CSVAGYPGELFF.